The 10 T cell receptor beta chains below come from one sample, sequenced in a study of T-cell memory formation after mild COVID-19. TCRdb re-called the 5' RACE reads through MiXCR, storing one row per CDR3 protein. The sample has approximately 560,000 distinct CDR3 sequences, 17% seen once. The specimen sequenced was PBMCs or a T cell subset sorted from them (not recorded which). The receptor set was obtained from an adult woman who had mild COVID-19 (a few samples of this study predate the infection). Cell type and time point are not known.

This clonotype was counted only a few times. The rearrangement uses TRBV5-4 and TRBJ1-2; D ambiguous. V was cut by 0 bases and J by 4 bases, with 13 bases left in between. CDR3 size: 15 residues. Germline V gene data show CDR1 as SGHNT and CDR2 as YYREEE (reference sequence). The DNA for the CDR3 is TGTGCCAGCAGCTTGGGGCAGACTTTAAGCTATGGCTACACCTTC. Encoded protein: CASSLGQTLSYGYTF.

The table lists this clonotype with a few counts. This chain uses TRBV5-5 with TRBJ2-3, with D perhaps TRBD1 or TRBD2 (5 bases each). The germline V gene encodes CDR1 SGHKS and CDR2 YYEKEE (reference sequence). V gave up 2 bases and J gave up 6 bases, with 13 bases separating them. The CDR3 is 14 residues long. The CDR3 bases are TGTGCCAGCAGCTTAGAGGGGAGATACGATACGCAGTATTTT. This codes for CASSLEGRYDTQYF.

This CDR3 reads CASSLDPGTEQYF. The CDR3 coding sequence is TGTGCCAGCAGCTTAGATCCGGGAACCGAGCAGTACTTC. This chain connects TRBV7-3 to TRBJ2-7; D possibly corresponds to TRBD2 (5 bases). CDR3 length: 13 amino acids. Between the trimmed V and J ends, which lost 2 bases and 6 bases, there was a span of 11 bases. The germline V gene encodes CDR1 SGHTA and CDR2 FQGTGA. Variable domain in full (rest from reference TRBV7-3 and TRBJ2-7): GAGVSQTPSNKVTEKGKYVELRCDPISGHTALYWYRQSLGQGPEFLIYFQGTGAADDSGLPNDRFFAVRPEGSVSTLKIQRTERGDSAVYLCASSLDPGTEQYFGPGTRLTVT.

This clonotype has more than one count but fewer than ten. This sequence joins TRBV4-1 and TRBJ2-7, with 10 positions matching TRBD1. Germline V gene data show CDR1 as MGHRA and CDR2 as YSYEKL. The CDR3 is made up of 16 amino acids. V shed 1 base, J shed 3 bases, and the junction held 6 bases outside the gene matches. In nucleotides, the CDR3 is TGCGCCAGCAGCCAAGTTTTGGGACAGGGGATCTACGAGCAGTACTTC. This gives the protein CASSQVLGQGIYEQYF.

This sequence joins TRBV7-2 and TRBJ2-1, with TRBD1 as a possible D gene (8 bases). V dropped 6 bases and J dropped 6 bases, with 18 bases sitting between them. The germline V gene has CDR1 SGHTA and CDR2 FQGNSA. The CDR3 contains 15 residues. This CDR3 reads CASRRDRGGGNEQFF. CDR3 DNA sequence: TGTGCCAGCAGACGCGACAGGGGAGGGGGCAATGAGCAGTTCTTC.

The chain joins TRBV7-9 to TRBJ1-4, with a tentative D call TRBD1 (5 bases). CDR3 length: 15 amino acids. The germline V gene encodes CDR1 SEHNR and CDR2 FQNEAQ (reference sequence). Trimming shortened V by 2 bases and J by 8 bases, and 15 bases separated the two germline ends. The CDR3 reads CASSLILRRDEKLFF. CDR3 sequence (DNA): TGTGCCAGCAGCTTAATTCTTCGCAGGGACGAAAAACTGTTTTTT.

This rearrangement joins TRBV5-1 to TRBJ1-1; 8 bases map to TRBD1. The V and J ends lost 4 bases and 4 bases, in that order; junction bases with no gene match: 6. The CDR3 runs to 14 residues. The germline gives CDR1 SGHRS, CDR2 YFSETQ. The CDR3 sequence: CASSDGQGGTEAFF. As DNA, the CDR3 is TGCGCCAGCAGCGACGGACAGGGAGGCACTGAAGCTTTCTTT.

V and J are TRBV19 and TRBJ2-3, with 11 bases lining up with TRBD2. CDR1 is LNHDA, CDR2 SQIVND, per germline (reference sequence). The CDR3 is made up of 15 amino acids. The V gene end was trimmed by 4 bases and the J gene end by 1 base; junction bases not matched to a gene: 1. In DNA form, the CDR3 reads TGTGCCAGTAGTACACTAGCGGGGGGCACAGATACGCAGTATTTT. Protein product: CASSTLAGGTDTQYF.

The chain recombines TRBV5-1 with TRBJ2-7; possible D gene TRBD1, 5 bases. Looked up from germline, CDR1 is SGHRS and CDR2 is YFSETQ. The CDR3 covers 13 residues. V lost 4 bases, J lost 6 bases, and 14 bases lay in between. CDR3 loop: CASSLSTQGEQYF. The CDR3 DNA reads TGCGCCAGCAGCCTTTCCACCCAGGGCGAGCAGTACTTC.

The chain recombines TRBV5-1 with TRBJ2-3; 8 bases fit TRBD2. The trim removed 0 bases at V and 5 bases at J, leaving 11 bases unmatched. This CDR3 region has 17 residues. Germline V gene data show CDR1 as SGHRS and CDR2 as YFSETQ. The CDR3 loop reads CASSLGFPGLAGDTQYF. The CDR3 region has the DNA TGCGCCAGCAGCTTGGGGTTTCCCGGACTAGCAGGAGATACGCAGTATTTT.